Within the sample, the clone carrying this T cell receptor (beta chain) is medium-sized (0.01 to 0.1%). Its antigen is currently unknown. With the Oncomine TCR Beta short-read assay, DNA from cultured CD4+ T cells was sequenced. TCRdb re-derived calls from the PCR reads in MiXCR, one entry per CDR3 protein. The sample shows tens of thousands of distinct CDR3 sequences, over 50% of them seen only once. The sample comes from a study of vaccination and CD4 T cells after COVID-19. Treatment reported: roughly 10-day PBMC culture with coronavirus spike peptide pools or control peptides (ViraFEST assay). ViraFEST expanded antigen-specific T cells with peptide pools, then sequenced TCRs. What was sequenced was CD4+ T cells from blood, cultured in vitro. The TCR sequence derives from a human donor who had recovered from COVID-19.

Here the CDR3 reads CSANRIGGTEAFF. DNA for the CDR3: TGCAGTGCTAACCGCATCGGGGGCACTGAAGCTTTCTTT. V usage is TRBV20-1 and J usage is TRBJ1-1, with D possibly matching TRBD1 (5 bases). The germline CDR1 and CDR2 sequences are DFQATT and SNEGSKA (reference sequence). Trimming left V 4 bases short and J 4 bases short, with 13 bases between. The CDR3 consists of 13 residues.